The following is a T cell receptor beta chain sequence with its context. The target of this receptor is not known. No base quality values were provided; no much bigger clone lies one nucleotide off. The data belong to a study of control samples from healthy donors and cancer patients (dated by TCRdb to the early 2020s). Library generation was performed with the immunoSEQ multiplex PCR assay. TCRdb retrieved this table from immuneACCESS and kept in-frame rearrangements only. Not all clones are present; in checked studies, unresolved V genes account for under half, and no reason is known for the remainder. In all, the sample holds around 99,000 clones, and just over 90% of those were seen once. Clones ranked in the top ten supply 3.5% to 4.5% of the sample. The germline ends are 18 bases apart after V is trimmed by 4 bases and J by 10 bases. Taken from cysteine to phenylalanine, the CDR3 has 15 residues. The retained sequence is limited to the CDR3, 45 bases, with the frame set at the first base. CDR1 is given as SGHTS and CDR2 as YDEGEE, both from the germline V gene.

The clonotype was recovered from a human donor in good health. The donor label of this sample is uncertain. The specimen was blood. The sequence joins TRBV5-8 to TRBJ1-6, with the D gene not clear enough to name. The CDR3 has the sequence CASSLTSHEASPLHF. The nucleotides read TGTGCCAGCAGCCTGACCAGCCACGAGGCCTCACCCCTCCACTTT.